This passage covers 4 T cell receptor beta chains from one sample sequenced in a study of quantifying T cell responses using KT2 cells. At the level of the study: TCR alpha and beta constant-region primers primed reverse transcription of RNA.

Each cDNA got a UMI-containing oligo ligated at its 3' end. The first PCR ran 3 to 5 cycles with an equimolar RC1.1 and RC1.2 beta primer mix. TCRdb fed the UMI-ligation and nested PCR reads into MiXCR, producing one record per CDR3 protein. Among about 32,000 distinct CDR3 sequences listed, approximately 6.8% were seen once. Sequenced material: PBMCs spiked with cells of the T cell clone KT2. The source is a human donor.

There are many counts of this clonotype. This sequence joins TRBV20-1 and TRBJ2-5; TRBD2 agrees at 14 bases. The V gene's germline CDR1 is DFQATT and CDR2 SNEGSKA (reference sequence). The CDR3 is 13 amino acids. After removal of 6 bases from V and 5 bases from J, the junction contained 2 bases not matched to a gene. The DNA of the CDR3 is TGCAGTGCAAGGACTAGCGGGGGGGAGACCCAGTACTTC. Its protein is CSARTSGGETQYF.

This clonotype was detected many times. One end of the junction is discordant with germline, which a read error may explain. The chain uses TRBV20-1 and TRBJ1-2; 8 bases map to TRBD1. Germline V CDR1 and CDR2: DFQATT, SNEGSKA (reference sequence). This CDR3 has 14 amino acids. The CDR3 DNA sequence: TGCAGTGGTAGAGCAGGGGGCATCCCCAATGGCTACACCTTC. Protein product: CSGRAGGIPNGYTF.

This clonotype occurred many times. The chain couples TRBV7-9 to TRBJ1-1; D not certain. Deletions cut 7 bases from V and 4 bases from J, with 16 bases between. Germline lookup yields CDR1 SEHNR and CDR2 FQNEAQ (reference sequence). The CDR3 extends over 14 amino acids. CDR3 residues: CASTLEAPGTEAFF. The CDR3 DNA reads TGTGCCAGCACCTTGGAGGCCCCGGGCACTGAAGCTTTCTTT.

This clonotype was counted at least ten times. J is TRBJ1-1 and V is TRBV9; no definite D call. The CDR3 covers 15 residues. Germline V gene sequence: CDR1 SGDLS, CDR2 YYNGEE. Deletions cut 0 bases from V and 2 bases from J, with 11 bases between. The CDR3 DNA sequence: TGTGCCAGCAGCGTAGGGGCCGCCCTAAACACTGAAGCTTTCTTT. This sequence encodes CASSVGAALNTEAFF. The complete variable domain, with remaining parts taken from reference TRBV9 and TRBJ1-1, reads DSGVTQTPKHLITATGQRVTLRCSPRSGDLSVYWYQQSLDQGLQFLIQYYNGEERAKGNILERFSAQQFPDLHSELNLSSLELGDSALYFCASSVGAALNTEAFFGQGTRLTVV.